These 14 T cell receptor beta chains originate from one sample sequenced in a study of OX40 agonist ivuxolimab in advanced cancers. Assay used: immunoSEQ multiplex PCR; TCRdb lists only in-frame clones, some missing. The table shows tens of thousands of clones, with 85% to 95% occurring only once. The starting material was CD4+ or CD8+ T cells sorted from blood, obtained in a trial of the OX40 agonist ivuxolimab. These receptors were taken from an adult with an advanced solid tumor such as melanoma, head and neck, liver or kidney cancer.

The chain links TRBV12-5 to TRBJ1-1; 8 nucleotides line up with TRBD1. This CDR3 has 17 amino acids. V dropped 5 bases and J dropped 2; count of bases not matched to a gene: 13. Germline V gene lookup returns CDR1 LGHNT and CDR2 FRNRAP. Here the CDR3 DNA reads TGTGCTAGTGGTCCCGGCCAGGGGGCTTCCAAAAACACTGAAGCTTTCTTT. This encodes CASGPGQGASKNTEAFF.

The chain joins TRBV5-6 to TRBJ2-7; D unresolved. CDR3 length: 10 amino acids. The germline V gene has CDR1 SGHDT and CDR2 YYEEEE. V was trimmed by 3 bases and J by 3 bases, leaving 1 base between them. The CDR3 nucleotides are TGTGCCAGCAGCTACTACGAGCAGTACTTC. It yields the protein CASSYYEQYF.

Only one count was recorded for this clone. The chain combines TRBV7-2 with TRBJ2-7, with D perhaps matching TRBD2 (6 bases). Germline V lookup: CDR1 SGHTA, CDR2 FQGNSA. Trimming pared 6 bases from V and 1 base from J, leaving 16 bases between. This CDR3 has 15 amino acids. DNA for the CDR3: TGTGCCAGCAGAAGCCGGGACTTGCCATCCTACGAGCAGTACTTC. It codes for CASRSRDLPSYEQYF.

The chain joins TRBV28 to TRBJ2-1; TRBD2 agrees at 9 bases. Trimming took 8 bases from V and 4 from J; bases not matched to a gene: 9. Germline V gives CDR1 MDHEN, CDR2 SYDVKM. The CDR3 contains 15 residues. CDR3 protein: CASSPPSGDYNEQFF. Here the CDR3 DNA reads TGTGCCAGCTCCCCCCCTAGCGGGGATTACAATGAGCAGTTCTTC.

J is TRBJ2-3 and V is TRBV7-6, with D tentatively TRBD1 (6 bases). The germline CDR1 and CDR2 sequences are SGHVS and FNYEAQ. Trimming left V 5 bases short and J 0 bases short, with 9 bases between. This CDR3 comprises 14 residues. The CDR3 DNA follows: TGTGCCAGCAGCCCACAGGGAAGCACAGATACGCAGTATTTT. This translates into CASSPQGSTDTQYF.

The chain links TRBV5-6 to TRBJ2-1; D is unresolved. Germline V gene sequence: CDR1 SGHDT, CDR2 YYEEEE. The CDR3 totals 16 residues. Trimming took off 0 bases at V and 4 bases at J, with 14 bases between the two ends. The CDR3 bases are TGTGCCAGCAGCTTGGTGCAGTACATACTATACAATGAGCAGTTCTTC. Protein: CASSLVQYILYNEQFF.

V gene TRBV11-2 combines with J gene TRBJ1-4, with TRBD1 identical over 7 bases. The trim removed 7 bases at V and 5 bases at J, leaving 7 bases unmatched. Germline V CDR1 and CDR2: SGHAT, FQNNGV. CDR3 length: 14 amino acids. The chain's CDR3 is CASTAGTVNEKLFF. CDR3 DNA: TGTGCCAGCACCGCCGGGACAGTGAATGAAAAACTGTTTTTT. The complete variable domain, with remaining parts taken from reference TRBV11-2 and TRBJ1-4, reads EAGVAQSPRYKIIEKRQSVAFWCNPISGHATLYWYQQILGQGPKLLIQFQNNGVVDDSQLPKDRFSAERLKGVDSTLKIQPAKLEDSAVYLCASTAGTVNEKLFFGSGTQLSVL.

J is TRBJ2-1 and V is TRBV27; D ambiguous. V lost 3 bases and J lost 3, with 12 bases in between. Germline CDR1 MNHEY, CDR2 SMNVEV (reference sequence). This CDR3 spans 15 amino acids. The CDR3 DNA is TGTGCCAGCAGTTTCAGAGTGGGCCGCTACAATGAGCAGTTCTTC. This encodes CASSFRVGRYNEQFF.

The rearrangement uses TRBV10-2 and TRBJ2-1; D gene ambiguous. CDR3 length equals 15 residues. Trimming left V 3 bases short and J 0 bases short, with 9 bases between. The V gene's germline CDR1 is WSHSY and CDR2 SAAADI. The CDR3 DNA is TGCGCCAGCAGTGAAAAAACAGACTCCTACAATGAGCAGTTCTTC. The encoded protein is CASSEKTDSYNEQFF.

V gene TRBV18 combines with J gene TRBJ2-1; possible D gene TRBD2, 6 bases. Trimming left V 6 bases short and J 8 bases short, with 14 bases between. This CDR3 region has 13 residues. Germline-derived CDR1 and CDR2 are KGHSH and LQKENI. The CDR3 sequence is CASSKEGSDEQFF. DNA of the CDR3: TGTGCCAGCTCCAAGGAGGGGTCAGATGAGCAGTTCTTC.

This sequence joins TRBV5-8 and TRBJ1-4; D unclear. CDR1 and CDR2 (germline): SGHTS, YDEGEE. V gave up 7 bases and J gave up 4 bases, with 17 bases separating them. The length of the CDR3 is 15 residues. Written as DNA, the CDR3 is TGTGCCAGCGCTAAATTCGGGTCTGTTAATGAAAAACTGTTTTTT. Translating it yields CASAKFGSVNEKLFF.

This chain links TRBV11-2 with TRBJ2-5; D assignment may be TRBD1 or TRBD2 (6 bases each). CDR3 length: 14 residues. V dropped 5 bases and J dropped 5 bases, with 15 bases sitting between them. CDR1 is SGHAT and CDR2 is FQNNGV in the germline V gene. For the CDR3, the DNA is TGTGCCAGCAGCGTACAGGGTGGGAGGGAGACCCAGTACTTC. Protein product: CASSVQGGRETQYF. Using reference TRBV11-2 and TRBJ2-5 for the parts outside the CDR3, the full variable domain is EAGVAQSPRYKIIEKRQSVAFWCNPISGHATLYWYQQILGQGPKLLIQFQNNGVVDDSQLPKDRFSAERLKGVDSTLKIQPAKLEDSAVYLCASSVQGGRETQYFGPGTRLLVL.

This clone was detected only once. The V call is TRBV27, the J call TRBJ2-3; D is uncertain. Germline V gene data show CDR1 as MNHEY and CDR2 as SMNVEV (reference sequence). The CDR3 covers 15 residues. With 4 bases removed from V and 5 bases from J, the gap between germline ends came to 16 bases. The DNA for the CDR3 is TGTGCCAGCAGTTCCTACCTTAGACTCCTAGATACGCAGTATTTT. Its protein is CASSSYLRLLDTQYF.

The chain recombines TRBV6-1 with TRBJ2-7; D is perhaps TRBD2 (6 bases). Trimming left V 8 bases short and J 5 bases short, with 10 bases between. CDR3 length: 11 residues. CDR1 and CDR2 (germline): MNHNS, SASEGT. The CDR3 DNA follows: TGTGCCAGCTTCGGCGGGGACGAGCAGTACTTC. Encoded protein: CASFGGDEQYF.